This T cell receptor (beta chain) was captured by sequencing in a study of cytomegalovirus exposure and HLA in healthy donors. Points on this clone: Its antigen is unidentified.

PCR amplification relied on 60 Vbeta primers (plus 13 Jbeta primers). Original processing methods: Later reanalysis found tens of millions of unique TCR beta chains, around 11 million of them shared. Libraries were prepared by immunoSEQ multiplex PCR; TCRdb keeps only in-frame clonotypes and omits some of them. V and J calls and clone size follow that table, whereas D and trimming were derived from the DNA. The sample includes about 160,000 clones, around 84% of them seen just once. Study-wide results and caveats: Cytomegalovirus-associated status was assigned to some 180 TCR beta chains. In vitro experiments confirmed that a few CMV-associated chains were specific for CMV antigens. HLA alleles showed associations with some 15,000 TCR beta sequences in a later analysis, at a 0.05 false discovery rate.

The germline CDR1 and CDR2 sequences are KGHSH and LQKENI. The CDR3 has 15 amino acids. V was pared by 3 bases and J by 5 bases, with 16 bases between. Sequenced material: PBMCs. This receptor was taken from a woman aged 40 to 49 in good health and CMV-seronegative. The chain is built from TRBV18 and TRBJ1-1, with a possible D match to TRBD1 (5 bases). The CDR3: CASSPAGLEGTEAFF. In DNA form, the CDR3 reads TGTGCCAGCTCACCCGCAGGGTTGGAAGGGACTGAAGCTTTCTTT.